Each of the 23 T cell receptor beta chains below was sequenced from the same sample in a study of Tregs in tolerant kidney transplant recipients. This table comes from immunoSEQ multiplex PCR, and its TCRdb copy is limited to in-frame clones, with some not included. Altogether approximately 66,000 clones are present, roughly 88% being singletons, with the ten largest covering approximately 2.3%. The sample in question was Tregs from blood, obtained before the transplant. These receptors all stem from a human donor who received a combined kidney and bone marrow transplant.

The chain recombines TRBV28 with TRBJ1-5; unclear D gene. From germline, CDR1 is MDHEN and CDR2 SYDVKM. The CDR3 length is 15 residues. V lost 6 bases, J lost 3 bases, and 15 bases lay in between. For the CDR3, the DNA is TGTGCCAGCAGCTCCACCCGACACCACAATCAGCCCCAGCATTTT. Protein: CASSSTRHHNQPQHF.

The V call is TRBV5-6, the J call TRBJ2-7; D is uncertain. This CDR3 comprises 13 residues. Deletions cut 0 bases from V and 3 bases from J, with 7 bases between. The V gene's germline CDR1 is SGHDT and CDR2 YYEEEE. The CDR3 nucleotides read TGTGCCAGCAGCTTGGGCCAGGTCTACGAGCAGTACTTC. As protein: CASSLGQVYEQYF. Filled out from reference TRBV5-6 and TRBJ2-7, the complete variable domain reads DAGVTQSPTHLIKTRGQQVTLRCSPKSGHDTVSWYQQALGQGPQFIFQYYEEEERQRGNFPDRFSGHQFPNYSSELNVNALLLGDSALYLCASSLGQVYEQYFGPGTRLTVT.

The rearrangement joins TRBV25-1 to TRBJ2-7; D is perhaps TRBD2 (5 bases). The germline V gene encodes CDR1 MGHDK and CDR2 SYGVNS. This CDR3 region has 12 residues. Trimming removed 8 bases from V and 6 bases from J, with 14 bases in between. The CDR3 sequence: CASSGFGLEQYF. CDR3 coding DNA: TGTGCCAGCTCCGGCTTCGGACTCGAGCAGTACTTC.

The chain has TRBV27 and TRBJ2-7, with 8 positions matching TRBD2. The CDR3 is 17 amino acids. Germline trimming cut 5 bases from V and 4 bases from J; bases unmatched to any gene: 16. CDR1 is MNHEY and CDR2 is SMNVEV in the germline V gene (reference sequence). DNA of the CDR3: TGTGCCAGCAGTGTCTCTTCGGGAGGGAAGGCGCGGTACGAGCAGTACTTC. It encodes CASSVSSGGKARYEQYF.

This rearrangement joins TRBV12-5 to TRBJ2-3; 7 bases fit TRBD2. From germline, CDR1 is LGHNT and CDR2 FRNRAP. V lost 4 bases and J lost 7; bases outside the gene matches: 11. This CDR3 is 15 amino acids long. CDR3 sequence reads: CASGWEGRSIYTQYF. The DNA of the CDR3 is TGTGCTAGTGGTTGGGAGGGGAGATCTATATATACGCAGTATTTT.

This clone occurred a few times. This rearrangement joins TRBV6-5 to TRBJ1-2; tentative D call: TRBD1 (6 bases). The germline V and J ends were trimmed by 8 bases and 8 bases, with 15 bases remaining between them. The CDR3 is 12 amino acids. In germline, CDR1 is MNHEY, CDR2 SVGAGI. CDR3 protein: CASGNRVYGYTF. CDR3 nucleotide sequence: TGTGCCAGCGGAAACAGGGTTTACGGCTACACCTTC.

This clone turned up a few times. The chain carries TRBV2 and TRBJ2-5; possible D gene TRBD2, 6 bases. The V gene's germline CDR1 is SNHLY and CDR2 FYNNEI. Trimming took off 6 bases at V and 7 bases at J, with 18 bases between the two ends. This CDR3 region has 14 residues. The CDR3 region has the DNA TGTGCCAGCAGCGTGGAAGCGGGCTGGAGGACCCAGTACTTC. Translating gives CASSVEAGWRTQYF. Based on the CDR3 plus reference TRBV2 and TRBJ2-5, the full variable domain is EPEVTQTPSHQVTQMGQEVILRCVPISNHLYFYWYRQILGQKVEFLVSFYNNEISEKSEIFDDQFSVERPDGSNFTLKIRSTKLEDSAMYFCASSVEAGWRTQYFGPGTRLLVL.

The chain combines TRBV2 with TRBJ1-3, with no clear D. CDR1 and CDR2 from the germline V gene are SNHLY and FYNNEI. This CDR3 comprises 14 residues. V lost 6 bases, J lost 1 base, and 10 bases lay in between. The DNA for the CDR3 is TGTGCCAGCAGCGAGGTACTGTCTGGAAACACCATATATTTT. Translating gives CASSEVLSGNTIYF.

J is TRBJ2-7 and V is TRBV5-1, with a weak D call TRBD1 (5 bases). The CDR3 has 14 residues. Trimming pared 4 bases from V and 3 bases from J, leaving 14 bases between. Germline-derived CDR1 and CDR2 are SGHRS and YFSETQ. CDR3 amino acids: CASSKEDSLYEQYF. The CDR3 nucleotides read TGCGCCAGCAGCAAAGAAGACAGCCTCTACGAGCAGTACTTC.

The V gene is TRBV2, the J gene TRBJ2-1; a weak D match, TRBD2 (5 bases). CDR1 is SNHLY and CDR2 is FYNNEI in the germline V gene. The length of the CDR3 is 12 residues. Trimming cost V 6 bases and J 9 bases, with 12 bases left between them. The CDR3 region has the DNA TGTGCCAGCAGCTCGGGGAGTGGTGAGCAGTTCTTC. As protein: CASSSGSGEQFF. Variable domain in full (rest from reference TRBV2 and TRBJ2-1): EPEVTQTPSHQVTQMGQEVILRCVPISNHLYFYWYRQILGQKVEFLVSFYNNEISEKSEIFDDQFSVERPDGSNFTLKIRSTKLEDSAMYFCASSSGSGEQFFGPGTRLTVL.

In this sample, this clone turned up a few times. The chain is built from TRBV14 and TRBJ2-7; 8 bases agree with TRBD1. Germline CDR1 is SGHDN and CDR2 is FVKESK. Trimming cost V 4 bases and J 5 bases; bases outside gene matches: 10. CDR3 size: 15 residues. DNA of the CDR3: TGTGCCAGCAGCCCAATAGGGACAGGTACCGACGAGCAGTACTTC. Amino acid sequence: CASSPIGTGTDEQYF.

On this clone itself: The same CDR3 can be traced to other DNA sequences in this sample. The chain links TRBV7-2 to TRBJ2-3; 9 bases line up with TRBD1. Germline CDR1 SGHTA, CDR2 FQGNSA. Losses at the gene ends were 6 bases for V and 3 bases for J; bases not matched to a gene: 7. This CDR3 contains 15 residues. In DNA, the CDR3 is TGTGCCAGCAGACCTACAGGGGGCACTACAGATACGCAGTATTTT. It translates to CASRPTGGTTDTQYF.

The V call is TRBV28, the J call TRBJ2-7; D could derive from TRBD1 or TRBD2 (6 bases each). Looked up from germline, CDR1 is MDHEN and CDR2 is SYDVKM. V shed 7 bases and J shed 4 bases, with 20 bases lying between them. The CDR3 has 15 residues. The CDR3 loop reads CASKGGTGGIYEQYF. The CDR3 bases are TGTGCCAGCAAAGGGGGGACCGGGGGCATATACGAGCAGTACTTC.

The V gene is TRBV5-4, the J gene TRBJ1-4; D gene ambiguous. V lost 4 bases to trimming and J lost 7 bases, with 11 bases between them. The CDR3 spans 13 residues. Germline-derived CDR1 and CDR2 are SGHNT and YYREEE (reference sequence). CDR3 DNA: TGTGCCAGCAGCCTCGATAGGAGTGAAAAACTGTTTTTT. Its translation is CASSLDRSEKLFF.

This clone is a singleton in its sample. The V and J genes are TRBV7-6 and TRBJ2-5; D is possibly TRBD1 (5 bases). Germline V gives CDR1 SGHVS, CDR2 FNYEAQ. Trimming cost V 5 bases and J 0 bases, with 13 bases left between them. The CDR3 is 15 residues long. CDR3 in DNA: TGTGCCAGCAGCGGACAAGTCAACCACCAAGAGACCCAGTACTTC. Its translation: CASSGQVNHQETQYF.

The sample holds one count of this clone. V is TRBV6-5 and J is TRBJ2-3; D remains ambiguous. The CDR3 runs to 14 residues. The germline V gene encodes CDR1 MNHEY and CDR2 SVGAGI. V lost 8 bases and J 0 bases, leaving 12 bases between the germline ends. The CDR3 region has the DNA TGTGCCAGCTCTTCCCGATCTAGCACAGATACGCAGTATTTT. The encoded protein is CASSSRSSTDTQYF.

The chain links TRBV15 to TRBJ1-1, with D perhaps TRBD1 (6 bases). V lost 0 bases and J lost 1, with 6 bases in between. The CDR3 covers 14 residues. The germline V gene encodes CDR1 LNHNV and CDR2 YYDKDF (reference sequence). The CDR3, as DNA: TGTGCCACCAGCAGAGACAGGGGGAACACTGAAGCTTTCTTT. As protein: CATSRDRGNTEAFF.

V gene TRBV9 combines with J gene TRBJ1-1; a weak D match, TRBD1 (5 bases). This CDR3 has 15 residues. V lost 1 base, J lost 4 bases, and 14 bases lay in between. The germline CDR1 and CDR2 sequences are SGDLS and YYNGEE. This chain's CDR3 is CASSVFGSGGTEAFF. The CDR3 nucleotides read TGTGCCAGCAGCGTATTTGGGTCGGGGGGCACTGAAGCTTTCTTT. Together with reference TRBV9 and TRBJ1-1, the CDR3 gives the full variable domain: DSGVTQTPKHLITATGQRVTLRCSPRSGDLSVYWYQQSLDQGLQFLIQYYNGEERAKGNILERFSAQQFPDLHSELNLSSLELGDSALYFCASSVFGSGGTEAFFGQGTRLTVV.

The chain links TRBV28 to TRBJ2-1; D uncertain. The CDR3 covers 13 residues. V lost 6 bases and J 0 bases, leaving 6 bases between the germline ends. From germline, CDR1 is MDHEN and CDR2 SYDVKM. The CDR3 spells CASRWGSYNEQFF. The DNA for the CDR3 is TGTGCCAGCAGGTGGGGCTCCTACAATGAGCAGTTCTTC.

This CDR3 is CASSYLDEQYF. The CDR3 coding sequence is TGTGCCAGCAGTTACTTGGACGAGCAGTACTTC. V and J are TRBV6-5 and TRBJ2-7; D is ambiguous. This CDR3 is 11 amino acids long. V was trimmed by 1 base and J by 5 bases, leaving 3 bases between them. CDR1 and CDR2 (germline): MNHEY, SVGAGI.

This clone showed up just once. The chain employs TRBV7-2 and TRBJ2-3; the match to TRBD2 covers 13 bases. Germline assignment: CDR1 SGHTA and CDR2 FQGNSA. This CDR3 comprises 17 residues. V dropped 4 bases and J dropped 1; count of bases not matched to a gene: 5. This CDR3 is CASSSGTSGIRTDTQYF. CDR3 sequence (DNA): TGTGCCAGCAGCTCCGGGACTAGCGGGATTCGCACAGATACGCAGTATTTT. The complete variable domain, with remaining parts taken from reference TRBV7-2 and TRBJ2-3, reads GAGVSQSPSNKVTEKGKDVELRCDPISGHTALYWYRQSLGQGLEFLIYFQGNSAPDKSGLPSDRFSAERTGGSVSTLTIQRTQQEDSAVYLCASSSGTSGIRTDTQYFGPGTRLTVL.

The rearrangement links TRBV10-3 to TRBJ1-5; TRBD1 is a possible D gene (5 bases). The CDR3 runs 19 residues. V lost 0 bases and J lost 0, with 18 bases in between. Germline assignment: CDR1 ENHRY and CDR2 SYGVKD. In DNA, the CDR3 is TGTGCCATCAGTGAGTCGGGGGGGATAATAGCTAATAGCAATCAGCCCCAGCATTTT. It is translated as CAISESGGIIANSNQPQHF.

This chain joins TRBV2 and TRBJ1-4; 8 bases agree with TRBD1. Germline values: CDR1 SNHLY, CDR2 FYNNEI. This CDR3 has 15 amino acids. Germline trimming cut 5 bases from V and 5 bases from J; bases unmatched to any gene: 7. The DNA of the CDR3 is TGTGCCAGCAGTCTTAGGACAGGGCGGAATGAAAAACTGTTTTTT. It specifies CASSLRTGRNEKLFF.